This is a list of T cell receptor beta chains from one sample in a study of blood T cell repertoires in COVID-19. TCRdb keeps only in-frame clones here, not all; method: immunoSEQ multiplex PCR. This table holds about 190,000 clones, roughly four fifths found once. What was sequenced was peripheral blood. The origin of the receptors is a woman aged 40-49 years with acute or convalescent COVID-19. Both conserved end residues are part of each CDR3. D genes are given only for firm matches. Rows give clone size only sometimes, using once, few, many, or a class for an expanded clone.

clone size: few
V gene: TRBV18
J gene: TRBJ1-6
D gene: NA
CDR3 protein: CASSEGGGTPLHF
CDR3 DNA: TGTGCCAGCTCCGAGGGGGGGGGTACACCCCTCCACTTT

clone size: NA
V gene: TRBV28
J gene: TRBJ2-1
D gene: NA
CDR3 protein: CASSLSGTRSTFF
CDR3 DNA: TGTGCCAGCAGTTTGTCCGGGACACGGAGCACGTTCTTC

clone size: few
V gene: TRBV6-5
J gene: TRBJ1-6
D gene: NA
CDR3 protein: CASSYMGRNSPLHF
CDR3 DNA: TGTGCCAGCAGTTACATGGGGAGGAATTCACCCCTCCACTTT

clone size: few
V gene: TRBV7-9
J gene: TRBJ2-1
D gene: TRBD1
CDR3 protein: CASSALWTGAYNEQFF
CDR3 DNA: TGTGCCAGCAGCGCTCTTTGGACAGGAGCATACAATGAGCAGTTCTTC

clone size: few
V gene: TRBV27
J gene: TRBJ1-6
D gene: TRBD1
CDR3 protein: CASSSGTGGPLSF
CDR3 DNA: TGTGCCAGCAGTTCCGGGACAGGGGGCCCCCTTTCCTTT

clone size: NA
V gene: TRBV18
J gene: TRBJ1-2
D gene: NA
CDR3 protein: CASSPDSNYGYTF
CDR3 DNA: TGTGCCAGCTCACCGGACAGTAACTATGGCTACACCTTC

clone size: NA
V gene: TRBV6-2/TRBV6-3
J gene: TRBJ2-1
D gene: NA
CDR3 protein: CASSPRSRVYNEQFF
CDR3 DNA: TGTGCCAGCAGCCCACGAAGTCGGGTTTACAATGAGCAGTTCTTC

clone size: NA
V gene: TRBV25-1
J gene: TRBJ2-6
D gene: NA
CDR3 protein: CASSEGGRGANVLTF
CDR3 DNA: TGTGCCAGCAGTGAAGGGGGCCGTGGGGCCAACGTCCTGACTTTC

clone size: NA
V gene: TRBV28
J gene: TRBJ2-7
D gene: NA
CDR3 protein: CASSSGAVSSYEQYF
CDR3 DNA: TGTGCCAGCAGTTCAGGGGCAGTCAGCTCCTACGAGCAGTACTTC

clone size: NA
V gene: TRBV7-9
J gene: TRBJ2-3
D gene: NA
CDR3 protein: CASSLGVILAASTDTQYF
CDR3 DNA: TGTGCCAGCAGCTTGGGGGTGATACTAGCAGCTAGCACAGATACGCAGTATTTT

clone size: few
V gene: TRBV28
J gene: TRBJ1-2
D gene: TRBD1
CDR3 protein: CASRGQYYGYTF
CDR3 DNA: TGTGCCAGCCGGGGACAGTACTATGGCTACACCTTC

clone size: once
V gene: TRBV11-2
J gene: TRBJ2-1
D gene: NA
CDR3 protein: CASSQLVTGGLSEQFF
CDR3 DNA: TGTGCCAGCAGCCAACTAGTGACGGGCGGGTTGAGTGAGCAGTTCTTC

clone size: NA
V gene: TRBV5-3
J gene: TRBJ2-7
D gene: TRBD1
CDR3 protein: CARSPKGQGAFYEQYF
CDR3 DNA: TGTGCCAGAAGCCCGAAAGGACAGGGGGCGTTCTACGAGCAGTACTTC

clone size: NA
V gene: TRBV30
J gene: TRBJ1-5
D gene: TRBD1
CDR3 protein: CAWSTTGGVYQPQHF
CDR3 DNA: TGTGCCTGGAGTACGACAGGGGGGGTTTATCAGCCCCAGCATTTT

clone size: NA
V gene: TRBV18
J gene: TRBJ1-2
D gene: TRBD1
CDR3 protein: CASSPGQGSSSYGYTF
CDR3 DNA: TGTGCCAGCTCACCCGGACAGGGATCCTCTTCCTATGGCTACACCTTC

clone size: NA
V gene: TRBV27
J gene: TRBJ1-4
D gene: NA
CDR3 protein: CASGFSPGQSTNEKLFF
CDR3 DNA: TGTGCCAGCGGATTCTCACCCGGACAGTCAACTAATGAAAAACTGTTTTTT

clone size: once
V gene: TRBV5-6
J gene: TRBJ2-1
D gene: TRBD1
CDR3 protein: CASSSFRDSLNEQFF
CDR3 DNA: TGTGCCAGCAGCTCATTCCGGGACAGTCTAAATGAGCAGTTCTTC

clone size: few
V gene: TRBV10-2
J gene: TRBJ1-2
D gene: NA
CDR3 protein: CASSERSAGGYTF
CDR3 DNA: TGCGCCAGCAGTGAGAGGTCAGCCGGGGGCTACACCTTC

clone size: few
V gene: TRBV30
J gene: TRBJ1-2
D gene: TRBD1
CDR3 protein: CAWTRTGPSYGYTF
CDR3 DNA: TGTGCCTGGACCCGGACAGGGCCTAGCTATGGCTACACCTTC

clone size: few
V gene: TRBV28
J gene: TRBJ1-5
D gene: NA
CDR3 protein: CASSAGLTWAQHF
CDR3 DNA: TGTGCCAGCAGTGCGGGTCTTACATGGGCCCAGCATTTT

clone size: few
V gene: TRBV6-5
J gene: TRBJ1-6
D gene: NA
CDR3 protein: CASSYGGGGESPLHF
CDR3 DNA: TGTGCCAGCAGTTACGGCGGGGGGGGCGAATCACCCCTCCACTTT

clone size: NA
V gene: TRBV11-2
J gene: TRBJ2-5
D gene: NA
CDR3 protein: CASSLAVTTGPQETQYF
CDR3 DNA: TGTGCCAGCAGCTTAGCAGTAACGACAGGCCCCCAAGAGACCCAGTACTTC

clone size: NA
V gene: TRBV6-4
J gene: TRBJ2-1
D gene: NA
CDR3 protein: CASSELLYNEQFF
CDR3 DNA: TGTGCCAGCAGTGAACTCCTGTACAATGAGCAGTTCTTC

clone size: NA
V gene: TRBV7-9
J gene: TRBJ1-2
D gene: NA
CDR3 protein: CASTLTGDNPVAF
CDR3 DNA: TGTGCCAGCACCCTCACCGGGGACAATCCAGTCGCCTTC

clone size: NA
V gene: TRBV11-2
J gene: TRBJ1-4
D gene: NA
CDR3 protein: CASSLDGQIGKLFF
CDR3 DNA: TGTGCCAGCAGCTTAGATGGGCAAATCGGCAAACTGTTTTTT

clone size: NA
V gene: TRBV9
J gene: TRBJ2-1
D gene: NA
CDR3 protein: CASSVGSFSYNEQFF
CDR3 DNA: TGTGCCAGCAGCGTAGGAAGCTTCTCCTACAATGAGCAGTTCTTC

clone size: NA
V gene: TRBV27
J gene: TRBJ2-2
D gene: TRBD2
CDR3 protein: CASSSLIAGGPIWAGELFF
CDR3 DNA: TGTGCCAGCAGTTCCCTAATAGCGGGAGGGCCTATTTGGGCCGGGGAGCTGTTTTTT

clone size: NA
V gene: TRBV24-1
J gene: TRBJ2-7
D gene: TRBD1
CDR3 protein: CATSDSGQGAVGQYF
CDR3 DNA: TGTGCCACCAGTGATTCGGGACAGGGGGCAGTCGGGCAGTACTTC

clone size: NA
V gene: TRBV10-3
J gene: TRBJ1-1
D gene: NA
CDR3 protein: CAISGNSGVNTEAFF
CDR3 DNA: TGTGCCATCAGTGGTAACTCAGGGGTGAACACTGAAGCTTTCTTT

clone size: NA
V gene: TRBV5-1
J gene: TRBJ2-5
D gene: TRBD2
CDR3 protein: CASSLGRGWQETQYF
CDR3 DNA: TGCGCCAGCAGCCTGGGGCGGGGGTGGCAAGAGACCCAGTACTTC

clone size: once
V gene: TRBV28
J gene: TRBJ2-7
D gene: TRBD1
CDR3 protein: CASSVRGILYEQYF
CDR3 DNA: TGTGCCAGCAGTGTCAGGGGGATTCTGTACGAGCAGTACTTC

clone size: once
V gene: TRBV14
J gene: TRBJ2-2
D gene: NA
CDR3 protein: CASSQVRGGTGELFF
CDR3 DNA: TGTGCCAGCAGCCAAGTCCGGGGTGGCACCGGGGAGCTGTTTTTT

clone size: NA
V gene: TRBV27
J gene: TRBJ2-2
D gene: NA
CDR3 protein: CASSSGGELFF
CDR3 DNA: TGTGCCAGCAGTTCAGGCGGGGAGCTGTTTTTT

clone size: NA
V gene: TRBV7-9
J gene: TRBJ1-2
D gene: NA
CDR3 protein: CASSPRGGEPYNYGYTF
CDR3 DNA: TGTGCCAGCAGCCCCCGGGGGGGGGAGCCCTACAACTATGGCTACACCTTC

clone size: NA
V gene: TRBV6-5
J gene: TRBJ2-7
D gene: TRBD2
CDR3 protein: CASSYSSSGGTYEQYF
CDR3 DNA: TGTGCCAGCAGTTACTCCTCTAGCGGGGGGACCTACGAGCAGTACTTC

clone size: NA
V gene: TRBV12-1
J gene: TRBJ2-2
D gene: NA
CDR3 protein: CASSPNLAGGRTGELFF
CDR3 DNA: TGTGCCAGCAGCCCGAACTTAGCGGGAGGGAGAACCGGGGAGCTGTTTTTT

clone size: NA
V gene: TRBV28
J gene: TRBJ1-2
D gene: TRBD1
CDR3 protein: CASNRPTGGLYYTF
CDR3 DNA: TGTGCCAGCAATCGCCCGACAGGGGGGCTGTACTACACCTTC

clone size: NA
V gene: TRBV5-1
J gene: TRBJ2-7
D gene: TRBD1
CDR3 protein: CASSLGGQGRLEQYF
CDR3 DNA: TGCGCCAGCAGCTTGGGGGGACAGGGGCGTCTCGAGCAGTACTTC

clone size: few
V gene: TRBV12-3/TRBV12-4
J gene: TRBJ1-2
D gene: NA
CDR3 protein: CASSPPGLNGYTF
CDR3 DNA: TGTGCCAGCAGTCCGCCCGGTTTGAATGGCTACACCTTC

clone size: NA
V gene: TRBV6-5
J gene: TRBJ1-2
D gene: TRBD1
CDR3 protein: CAIGQGQNYGYTF
CDR3 DNA: TGTGCCATCGGACAGGGGCAAAACTATGGCTACACCTTC

clone size: NA
V gene: TRBV7-9
J gene: TRBJ1-1
D gene: NA
CDR3 protein: CASSSRFREAGKNTEAFF
CDR3 DNA: TGTGCCAGCAGCTCTAGGTTTCGGGAAGCCGGTAAGAACACTGAAGCTTTCTTT

clone size: few
V gene: TRBV6-5
J gene: TRBJ1-2
D gene: NA
CDR3 protein: CASTTAAYGYTF
CDR3 DNA: TGTGCCAGCACCACAGCAGCCTATGGCTACACCTTC

clone size: NA
V gene: TRBV6-5
J gene: TRBJ2-1
D gene: TRBD2
CDR3 protein: CASNQRGGFNEQFF
CDR3 DNA: TGTGCCAGCAATCAGCGGGGGGGCTTCAATGAGCAGTTCTTC

clone size: NA
V gene: TRBV5-1
J gene: TRBJ1-2
D gene: TRBD1
CDR3 protein: CASSQGQGYGYTF
CDR3 DNA: TGCGCCAGCAGCCAGGGACAGGGATATGGCTACACCTTC

clone size: NA
V gene: TRBV6-2/TRBV6-3
J gene: TRBJ2-5
D gene: NA
CDR3 protein: CASSYGLRQETQYF
CDR3 DNA: TGTGCCAGCAGTTACGGGCTCAGACAAGAGACCCAGTACTTC